This TCR beta chain was sequenced for a study of blood T cell repertoires in COVID-19. After removal of 9 bases from V and 4 bases from J, the junction contained 15 bases not matched to a gene. Germline V gene sequence: CDR1 MDHEN, CDR2 SYDVKM. This CDR3 has 15 residues. TCRdb's table, derived via immunoSEQ multiplex PCR, lists solely in-frame clones and lacks some. The data hold roughly 270,000 clones, with 85% observed a single time. This chain uses TRBV28 with TRBJ2-7, with 7 nucleotides matching TRBD2. The source material was peripheral blood. The TCR sequence derives from a man in his forties or fifties with active or convalescent COVID-19. The CDR3 loop reads CASSPWGGRGYEQYF. The CDR3, as DNA: TGTGCCAGTTCACCCTGGGGCGGGAGAGGTTACGAGCAGTACTTC.